Listed below are T cell receptor beta chains from one sample, sequenced in a study of blood T cell repertoires in COVID-19. The data were produced by immunoSEQ multiplex PCR, yet TCRdb's version contains in-frame clones alone and is incomplete. The table includes about 260,000 clones, 70% to 90% detected once. The sequenced material came from peripheral blood. These receptors all stem from a woman aged 40 to 50 with acute or convalescent COVID-19. Each CDR3 is given with its conserved first and last residue. The order of the fields is J gene, clone size, D gene, V gene, CDR3 DNA, CDR3 protein. A D gene is named only where the DNA matches it firmly. Not every row has a clone size; where given, it reads once, few, many or a size class.

TRBJ1-5	few	-	TRBV19	TGTGCCAGTAGTCTAACGGGGGGGGGACATCAGCCCCAGCATTTT	CASSLTGGGHQPQHF
TRBJ1-2	-	TRBD1	TRBV30	TGTGCCTGGAGTGTACTTCTGGGACAGGGCCAAGGCTACACCTTC	CAWSVLLGQGQGYTF
TRBJ1-2	-	-	TRBV29-1	TGCAGCGTTGAAAAGGTGCAGGGACTTATCTATGGCTACACCTTC	CSVEKVQGLIYGYTF
TRBJ2-1	-	TRBD2	TRBV5-1	TGCGCCAGCAGACAGCGGGGGAGCTCCTACAATGAGCAGTTCTTC	CASRQRGSSYNEQFF
TRBJ1-2	few	TRBD1	TRBV6-5	TGTGCCAGCCGTTCTTATACTCAGGGGGCTGGCTATGGCTACACCTTC	CASRSYTQGAGYGYTF
TRBJ1-4	-	TRBD1	TRBV5-1	TGCGCCAGCAGCGGACAGGGTTTTAATGAAAAACTGTTTTTT	CASSGQGFNEKLFF
TRBJ1-1	-	-	TRBV13	TGTGCCAGCGCGAGTTCGGGAGGGACTGAAGCTTTCTTT	CASASSGGTEAFF
TRBJ1-3	once	-	TRBV5-1	TGCGCCAGCAGCTCATCCTCACAGGGTTCAACTGGAAACACCATATATTTT	CASSSSSQGSTGNTIYF
TRBJ1-1	-	TRBD1	TRBV11-2	TGTGCCAGCAGCAAACAGGGGTTGAAGGCTGAAGCTTTCTTT	CASSKQGLKAEAFF
TRBJ1-2	-	-	TRBV12-3/TRBV12-4	TGTGCCAGCAGTTTAATATCCTACACCTTC	CASSLISYTF
TRBJ1-4	-	TRBD1	TRBV19	TGTGCCAGTAGTATGCGACAGGGGTCAACTAATGAAAAACTGTTTTTT	CASSMRQGSTNEKLFF
TRBJ1-3	-	TRBD1	TRBV4-2	TGTGCCAGCAGCCTGGGGACAGCCTCTGGAAACACCATATATTTT	CASSLGTASGNTIYF
TRBJ1-2	-	-	TRBV20-1	TGCAGTGCTAGAGTACAGGTTCGCTACACCTTC	CSARVQVRYTF
TRBJ1-3	few	-	TRBV9	TGTGCCAGCAGCCCTACGGCCATGGACTTCTCTGGAAACACCATATATTTT	CASSPTAMDFSGNTIYF
TRBJ1-2	-	TRBD1	TRBV11-2	TGTGCCAGCAGCACGACAGGGGCGCGGGCATATGGCTACACCTTC	CASSTTGARAYGYTF
TRBJ2-2	-	-	TRBV15	TGTGCCACCAGCAGCATGGGGGAGGCCGGGGAGCTGTTTTTT	CATSSMGEAGELFF